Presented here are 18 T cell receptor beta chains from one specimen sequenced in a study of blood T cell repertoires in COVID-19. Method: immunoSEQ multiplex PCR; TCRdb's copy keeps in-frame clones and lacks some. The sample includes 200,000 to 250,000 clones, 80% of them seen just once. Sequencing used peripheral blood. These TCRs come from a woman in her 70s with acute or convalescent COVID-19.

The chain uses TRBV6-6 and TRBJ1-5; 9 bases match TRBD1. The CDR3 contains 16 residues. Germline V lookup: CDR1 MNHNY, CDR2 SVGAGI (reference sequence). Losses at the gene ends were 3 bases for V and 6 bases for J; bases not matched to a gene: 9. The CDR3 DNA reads TGTGCCAGCAGTTATCAAGGGACAGGGAAGGGTCAGCCCCAGCATTTT. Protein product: CASSYQGTGKGQPQHF.

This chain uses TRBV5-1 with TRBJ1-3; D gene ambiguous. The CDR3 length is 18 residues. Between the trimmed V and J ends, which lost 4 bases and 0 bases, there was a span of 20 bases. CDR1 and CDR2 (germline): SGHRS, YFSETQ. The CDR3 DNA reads TGCGCCAGCAGCCGAACCCCGCCTGGTAGTGACTCTGGAAACACCATATATTTT. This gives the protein CASSRTPPGSDSGNTIYF.

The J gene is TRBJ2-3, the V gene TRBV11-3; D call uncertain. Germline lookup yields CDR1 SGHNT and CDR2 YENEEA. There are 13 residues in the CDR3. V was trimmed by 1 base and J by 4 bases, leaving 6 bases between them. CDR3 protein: CASSLGVSDTQYF. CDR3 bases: TGTGCCAGCAGCTTAGGCGTCTCAGATACGCAGTATTTT.

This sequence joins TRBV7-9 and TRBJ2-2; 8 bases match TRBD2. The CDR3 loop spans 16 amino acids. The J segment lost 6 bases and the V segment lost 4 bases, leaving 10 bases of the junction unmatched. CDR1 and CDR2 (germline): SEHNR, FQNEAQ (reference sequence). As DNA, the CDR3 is TGTGCCAGCAGCTACCCCGGGACTAGGGGTCCCGGGGAGCTGTTTTTT. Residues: CASSYPGTRGPGELFF.

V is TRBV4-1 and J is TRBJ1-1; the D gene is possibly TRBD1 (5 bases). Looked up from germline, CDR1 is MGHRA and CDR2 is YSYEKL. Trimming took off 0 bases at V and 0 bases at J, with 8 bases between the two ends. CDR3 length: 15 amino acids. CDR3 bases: TGCGCCAGCAGCCAAGACGGGGGGATGAACACTGAAGCTTTCTTT. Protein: CASSQDGGMNTEAFF.

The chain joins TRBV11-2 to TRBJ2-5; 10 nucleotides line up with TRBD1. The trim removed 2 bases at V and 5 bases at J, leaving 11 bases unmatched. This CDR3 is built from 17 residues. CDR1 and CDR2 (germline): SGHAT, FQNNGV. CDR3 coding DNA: TGTGCCAGCAGCTTATTCCCGGTTAGACAGGGGGCGGAGACCCAGTACTTC. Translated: CASSLFPVRQGAETQYF.

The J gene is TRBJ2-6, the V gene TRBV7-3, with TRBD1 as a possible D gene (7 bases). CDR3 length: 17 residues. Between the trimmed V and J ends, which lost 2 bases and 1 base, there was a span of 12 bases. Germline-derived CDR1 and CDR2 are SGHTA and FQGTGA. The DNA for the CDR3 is TGTGCCAGCAGCTTACAGGGGGGTAGATCTGGGGCCAACGTCCTGACTTTC. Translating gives CASSLQGGRSGANVLTF.

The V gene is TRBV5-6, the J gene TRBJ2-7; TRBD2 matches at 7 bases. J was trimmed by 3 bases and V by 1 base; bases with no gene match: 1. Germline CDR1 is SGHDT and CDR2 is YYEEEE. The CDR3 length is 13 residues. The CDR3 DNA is TGTGCCAGCAGCTTGTCGGGGGGCTACGAGCAGTACTTC. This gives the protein CASSLSGGYEQYF.

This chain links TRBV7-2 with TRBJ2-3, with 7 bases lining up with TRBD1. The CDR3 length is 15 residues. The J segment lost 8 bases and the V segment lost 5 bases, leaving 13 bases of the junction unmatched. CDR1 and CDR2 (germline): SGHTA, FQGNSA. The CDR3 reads CASSKDATGLGTQYF. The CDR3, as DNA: TGTGCCAGCAGCAAAGACGCGACAGGGCTGGGTACGCAGTATTTT.

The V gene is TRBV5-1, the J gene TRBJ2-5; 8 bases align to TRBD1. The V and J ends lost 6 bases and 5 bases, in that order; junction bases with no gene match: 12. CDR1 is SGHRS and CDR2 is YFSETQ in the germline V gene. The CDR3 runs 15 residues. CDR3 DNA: TGCGCCAGCACTTCTTTGTTACAGGGGGGCGAGACCCAGTACTTC. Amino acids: CASTSLLQGGETQYF.

DNA for the CDR3: TGTGCCTGGAGCGCCCTCAGGGGCGCGGGCTACACCTTC. It specifies CAWSALRGAGYTF. This chain uses TRBV30 with TRBJ1-2; TRBD1 is a possible D gene (6 bases). CDR3 length equals 13 residues. V was trimmed by 3 bases and J by 8 bases, leaving 16 bases between them. Germline assignment: CDR1 GTSNPN and CDR2 SVGIG (reference sequence). The full variable domain, completed using reference TRBV30 and TRBJ1-2, is SQTIHQWPATLVQPVGSPLSLECTVEGTSNPNLYWYRQAAGRGLQLLFYSVGIGQISSEVPQNLSASRPQDRQFILSSKKLLLSDSGFYLCAWSALRGAGYTFGSGTRLTVV.

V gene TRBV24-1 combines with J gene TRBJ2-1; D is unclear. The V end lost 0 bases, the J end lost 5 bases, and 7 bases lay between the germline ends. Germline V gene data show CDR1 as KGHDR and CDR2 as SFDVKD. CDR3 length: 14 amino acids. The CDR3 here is CATSDLILDNEQFF. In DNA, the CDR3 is TGTGCCACCAGTGATTTGATCCTCGACAATGAGCAGTTCTTC.

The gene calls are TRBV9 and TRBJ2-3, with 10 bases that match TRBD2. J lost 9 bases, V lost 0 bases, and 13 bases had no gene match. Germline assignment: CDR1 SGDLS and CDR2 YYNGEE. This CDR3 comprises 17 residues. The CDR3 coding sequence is TGTGCCAGCAGCGTAGAAAGCCTAGCGGGGGCCCGAGGGACGCAGTATTTT. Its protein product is CASSVESLAGARGTQYF.

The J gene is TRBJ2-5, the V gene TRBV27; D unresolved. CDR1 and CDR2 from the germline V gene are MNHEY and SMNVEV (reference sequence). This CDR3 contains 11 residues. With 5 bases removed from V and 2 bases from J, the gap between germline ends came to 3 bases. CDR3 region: CASSHQETQYF. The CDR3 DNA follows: TGTGCCAGCAGTCATCAAGAGACCCAGTACTTC.

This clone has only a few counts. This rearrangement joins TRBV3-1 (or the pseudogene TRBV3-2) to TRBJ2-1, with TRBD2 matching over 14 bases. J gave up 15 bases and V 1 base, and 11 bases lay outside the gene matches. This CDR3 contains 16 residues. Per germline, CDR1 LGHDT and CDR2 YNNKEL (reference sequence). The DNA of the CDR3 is TGTGCCAGCAGCCAAGTCGCGAAACGACTAGCGGGGGGGGTGTTCTTC. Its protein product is CASSQVAKRLAGGVFF.

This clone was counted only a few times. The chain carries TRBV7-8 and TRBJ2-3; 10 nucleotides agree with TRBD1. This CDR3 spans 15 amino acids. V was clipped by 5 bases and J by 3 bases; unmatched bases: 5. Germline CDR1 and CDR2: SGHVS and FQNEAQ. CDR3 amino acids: CASSHRDRGTDTQYF. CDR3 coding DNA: TGTGCCAGCAGCCACCGGGACAGGGGTACAGATACGCAGTATTTT.

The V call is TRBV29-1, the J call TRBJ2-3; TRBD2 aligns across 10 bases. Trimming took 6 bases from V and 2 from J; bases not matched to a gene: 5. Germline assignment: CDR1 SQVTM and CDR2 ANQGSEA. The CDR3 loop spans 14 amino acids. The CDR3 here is CSVRTSGFTDTQYF. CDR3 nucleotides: TGCAGCGTCCGGACTAGCGGATTCACAGATACGCAGTATTTT.

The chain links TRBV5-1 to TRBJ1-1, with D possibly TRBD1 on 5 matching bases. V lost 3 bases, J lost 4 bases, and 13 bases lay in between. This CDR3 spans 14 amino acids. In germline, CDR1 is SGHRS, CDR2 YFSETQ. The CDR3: CASSSDGGSTEAFF. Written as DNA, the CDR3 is TGCGCCAGCAGCTCGGACGGGGGGAGCACTGAAGCTTTCTTT.